This record concerns one T cell receptor (beta chain) sequence. Trimming cost V 11 bases and J 3 bases; bases outside gene matches: 10. The CDR3 has 15 amino acids. Per germline, CDR1 MNHNS and CDR2 SASEGT. This sample stems from a study of technical replicates of blood from several donors. Some clones are missing from TCRdb's copy, which holds only in-frame ones; the method was immunoSEQ multiplex PCR. This sample has fewer than 95,000 clones, with around 94% found just once. The sequenced sample was T cells isolated from PBMCs. The origin of this receptor is a human donor in good health. The chain carries TRBV6-1 and TRBJ2-3; 11 positions agree with TRBD2. The CDR3 nucleotides read TGTGCCGGGGCGTTGACTAGCGGGGTTACAGATACGCAGTATTTT. This sequence encodes CAGALTSGVTDTQYF.